This T cell receptor (beta chain) was sequenced for a study of OX40 agonist ivuxolimab in advanced cancers. Study overall: At 0.01 to 10 mg/kg, ivuxolimab was administered intravenously to patients every 2 weeks.

Here immunoSEQ multiplex PCR was the method, and the copy in TCRdb shows in-frame clones only, minus some. The sample contains tens of thousands of clones, about nine tenths of which appear only once. Study-wide findings and caveats: The CD4+ and CD8+ T cells in the blood had expanded clonally by week 6 at 0.1 to 3.0 mg/kg.

For this clone: Its cognate antigen is unknown.

CDR3 length: 14 amino acids. V was trimmed by 4 bases and J by 0 bases, leaving 10 bases between them. CDR1 is SGHRS and CDR2 is YFSETQ in the germline V gene. This chain connects TRBV5-1 to TRBJ1-1, with D possibly being TRBD1 (5 bases). Sequenced material: CD4+ or CD8+ T cells sorted from blood, taken in a trial of the OX40 agonist ivuxolimab. The sequence derives from an adult with an advanced solid tumor such as melanoma, head and neck, liver or kidney cancer. The CDR3 coding sequence is TGCGCCAGCAGCCCCGGGACGGTGAACACTGAAGCTTTCTTT. Translated: CASSPGTVNTEAFF.